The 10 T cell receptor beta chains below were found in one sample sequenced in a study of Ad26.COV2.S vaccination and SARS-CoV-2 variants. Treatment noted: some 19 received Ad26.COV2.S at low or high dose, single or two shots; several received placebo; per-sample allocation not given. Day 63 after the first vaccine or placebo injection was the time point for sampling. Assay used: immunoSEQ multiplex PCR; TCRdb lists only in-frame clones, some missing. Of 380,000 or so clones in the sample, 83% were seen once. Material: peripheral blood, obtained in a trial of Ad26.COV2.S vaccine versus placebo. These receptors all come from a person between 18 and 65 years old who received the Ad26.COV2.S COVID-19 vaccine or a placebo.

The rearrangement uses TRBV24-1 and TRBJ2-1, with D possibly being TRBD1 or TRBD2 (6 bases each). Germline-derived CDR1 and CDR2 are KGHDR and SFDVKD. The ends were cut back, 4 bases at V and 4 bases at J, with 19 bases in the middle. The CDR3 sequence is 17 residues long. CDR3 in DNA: TGTGCCACCAGTGAACCCTCTACTACGGGGGCTTACAATGAGCAGTTCTTC. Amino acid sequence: CATSEPSTTGAYNEQFF.

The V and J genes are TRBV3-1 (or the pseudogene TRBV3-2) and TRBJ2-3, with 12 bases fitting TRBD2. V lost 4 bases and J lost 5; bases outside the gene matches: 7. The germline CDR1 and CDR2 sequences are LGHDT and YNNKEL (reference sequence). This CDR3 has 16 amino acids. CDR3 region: CASSLRLAGVGDTQYF. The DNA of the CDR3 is TGTGCCAGCAGCCTCCGACTAGCGGGAGTGGGAGATACGCAGTATTTT.

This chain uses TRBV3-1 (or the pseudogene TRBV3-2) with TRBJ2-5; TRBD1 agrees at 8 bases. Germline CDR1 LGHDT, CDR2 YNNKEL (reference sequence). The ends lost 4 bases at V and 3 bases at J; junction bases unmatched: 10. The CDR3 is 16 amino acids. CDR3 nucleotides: TGTGCCAGCAGCCTCTCGCCCGGGACAGGCAAAGAGACCCAGTACTTC. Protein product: CASSLSPGTGKETQYF.

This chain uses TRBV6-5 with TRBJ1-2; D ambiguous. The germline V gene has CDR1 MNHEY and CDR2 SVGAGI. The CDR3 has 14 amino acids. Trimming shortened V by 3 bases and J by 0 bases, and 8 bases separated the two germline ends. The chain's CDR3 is CASSYRRSNYGYTF. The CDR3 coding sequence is TGTGCCAGCAGTTATAGGAGGTCTAACTATGGCTACACCTTC.

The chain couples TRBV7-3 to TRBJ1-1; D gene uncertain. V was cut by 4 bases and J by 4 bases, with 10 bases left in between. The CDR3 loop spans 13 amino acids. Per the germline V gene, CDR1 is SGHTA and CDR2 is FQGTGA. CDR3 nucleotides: TGTGCCAGCAGCTCCTACCCAAGCACTGAAGCTTTCTTT. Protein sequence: CASSSYPSTEAFF.

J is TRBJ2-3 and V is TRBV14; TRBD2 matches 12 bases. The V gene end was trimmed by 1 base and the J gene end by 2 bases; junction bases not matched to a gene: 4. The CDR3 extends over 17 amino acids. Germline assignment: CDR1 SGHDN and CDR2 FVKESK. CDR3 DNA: TGTGCCAGCAGCCAAGGGACTAGCGGGGTTTACACAGATACGCAGTATTTT. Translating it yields CASSQGTSGVYTDTQYF.

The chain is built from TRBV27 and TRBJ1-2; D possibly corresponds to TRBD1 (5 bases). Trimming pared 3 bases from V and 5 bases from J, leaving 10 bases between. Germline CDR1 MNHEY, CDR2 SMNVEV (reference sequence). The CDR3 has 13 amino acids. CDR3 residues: CASSFGREYGYTF. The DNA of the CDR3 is TGTGCCAGCAGTTTCGGCAGGGAGTATGGCTACACCTTC.

The CDR3 sequence is CASSWGGVEDTQYF. The CDR3 nucleotides are TGCGCCAGCAGCTGGGGGGGAGTGGAGGATACGCAGTATTTT. The rearrangement uses TRBV5-1 and TRBJ2-3, with 7 bases identical to TRBD2. Germline V lookup: CDR1 SGHRS, CDR2 YFSETQ. Trimming cost V 3 bases and J 6 bases; bases outside gene matches: 7. The CDR3 sequence is 14 residues long.

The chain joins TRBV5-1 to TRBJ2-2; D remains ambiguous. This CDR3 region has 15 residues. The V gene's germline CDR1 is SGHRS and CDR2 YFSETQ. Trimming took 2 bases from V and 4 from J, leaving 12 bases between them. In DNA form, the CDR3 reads TGCGCCAGCAGCTTTGACTCCGGATCCACCGGGGAGCTGTTTTTT. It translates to CASSFDSGSTGELFF.

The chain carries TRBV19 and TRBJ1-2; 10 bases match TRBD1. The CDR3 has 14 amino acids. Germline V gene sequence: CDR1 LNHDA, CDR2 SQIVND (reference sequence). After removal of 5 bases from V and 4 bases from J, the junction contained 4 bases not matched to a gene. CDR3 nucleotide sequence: TGTGCCAGTAGTCCGGGACAGGGGCCCTATGGCTACACCTTC. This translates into CASSPGQGPYGYTF.